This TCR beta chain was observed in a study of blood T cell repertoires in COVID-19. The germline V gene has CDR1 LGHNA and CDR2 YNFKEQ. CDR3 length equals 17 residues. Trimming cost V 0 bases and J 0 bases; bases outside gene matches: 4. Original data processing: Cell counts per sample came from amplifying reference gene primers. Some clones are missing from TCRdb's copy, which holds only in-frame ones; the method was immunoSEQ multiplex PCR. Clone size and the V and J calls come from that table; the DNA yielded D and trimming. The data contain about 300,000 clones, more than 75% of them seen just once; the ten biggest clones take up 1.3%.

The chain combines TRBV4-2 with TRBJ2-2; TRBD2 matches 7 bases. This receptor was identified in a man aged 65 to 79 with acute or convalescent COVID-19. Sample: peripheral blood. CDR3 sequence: CASSQEGGRANTGELFF. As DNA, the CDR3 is TGTGCCAGCAGCCAAGAAGGTGGGAGGGCGAACACCGGGGAGCTGTTTTTT.